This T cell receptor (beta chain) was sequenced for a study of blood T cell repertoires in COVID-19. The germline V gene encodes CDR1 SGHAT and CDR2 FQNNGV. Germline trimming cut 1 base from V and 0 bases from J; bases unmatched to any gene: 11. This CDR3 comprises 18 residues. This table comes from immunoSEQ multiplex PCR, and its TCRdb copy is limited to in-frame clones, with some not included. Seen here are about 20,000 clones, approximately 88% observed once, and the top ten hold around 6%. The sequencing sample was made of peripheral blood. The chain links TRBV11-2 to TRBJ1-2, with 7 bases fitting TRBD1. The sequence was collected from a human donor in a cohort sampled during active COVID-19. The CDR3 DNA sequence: TGTGCCAGCAGCTTAGCGTCTCTGTGGACAGGAGCTAACTATGGCTACACCTTC. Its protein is CASSLASLWTGANYGYTF.